This TCR beta chain comes out of a study of OX40 agonist ivuxolimab in advanced cancers. Study at large: At 65% to 85% male, the cohort had a mean age of 60 years, ranging from roughly 20 to 90.

This CDR3 is 14 amino acids long. Germline V gene data show CDR1 as SGHRS and CDR2 as YFSETQ. J was trimmed by 3 bases and V by 5 bases; bases with no gene match: 4. Using immunoSEQ multiplex PCR, the repertoire was profiled, and TCRdb retains in-frame clones only, with some absent. The sample has about 92,000 clones, over 75% seen once. Anyone with autoimmune disease history or systemic immunosuppression was excluded. Peripheral blood came from all dose cohorts at three timepoints. The TCR was taken from an adult with an advanced solid tumor such as melanoma, head and neck, liver or kidney cancer. The V and J genes are TRBV5-1 and TRBJ2-3; 9 positions match TRBD2. Sequenced material: CD4+ or CD8+ T cells sorted from blood, taken in a trial of the OX40 agonist ivuxolimab. CDR3 amino acids: CASSGSGSTDTQYF. CDR3 DNA: TGCGCCAGCAGTGGTAGCGGGAGTACAGATACGCAGTATTTT.